A single sample is the source of the 5 T cell receptor beta chains below, sequenced in a study of cytomegalovirus exposure and HLA in healthy donors. Vbeta (60) and Jbeta (13) primers were used in the PCR. Libraries were prepared by immunoSEQ multiplex PCR; TCRdb keeps only in-frame clonotypes and omits some of them. The table has about 93,000 clones, about four fifths seen once. Specimen: PBMCs. These receptors all stem from a man aged 25 to 45 in good health and CMV-seronegative.

This sequence joins TRBV5-1 and TRBJ1-1; possible D gene TRBD1, 5 bases. Trimming pared 4 bases from V and 3 bases from J, leaving 13 bases between. The CDR3 is 14 residues long. Germline CDR1 SGHRS, CDR2 YFSETQ. This CDR3 reads CASSRRGGDTEAFF. The CDR3, as DNA: TGCGCCAGCAGCCGCCGTGGAGGGGACACTGAAGCTTTCTTT.

The V and J genes are TRBV6-1 and TRBJ1-1; 9 bases line up with TRBD1. The germline CDR1 and CDR2 sequences are MNHNS and SASEGT. J gave up 5 bases and V 6 bases, and 7 bases lay outside the gene matches. The CDR3 is made up of 14 amino acids. For the CDR3, the DNA is TGTGCCAGCAGGACAGGGGGGGAGGTTACTGAAGCTTTCTTT. Translated: CASRTGGEVTEAFF.

The chain joins TRBV5-1 to TRBJ1-5; TRBD1 might be the D (5 bases). From germline, CDR1 is SGHRS and CDR2 YFSETQ. The CDR3 length is 14 residues. V lost 5 bases and J lost 3, with 12 bases in between. The CDR3 loop is CASSLDSYNQPQHF. The CDR3 bases are TGCGCCAGCAGTTTAGACAGTTACAATCAGCCCCAGCATTTT.

J is TRBJ2-4 and V is TRBV19, with D perhaps matching TRBD2 (6 bases). CDR1 and CDR2 (germline): LNHDA, SQIVND (reference sequence). V was pared by 7 bases and J by 3 bases, with 16 bases between. The CDR3 contains 15 residues. CDR3 sequence (DNA): TGTGCCAGTAACGAGGGAGGTACTTTCAAAAACATTCAGTACTTC. It codes for CASNEGGTFKNIQYF.

The gene calls are TRBV28 and TRBJ2-7, with a tentative D call TRBD1 (6 bases). V lost 6 bases, J lost 2 bases, and 8 bases lay in between. Germline lookup yields CDR1 MDHEN and CDR2 SYDVKM. The CDR3 runs to 12 residues. The CDR3 coding sequence is TGTGCCAGCAGGGACAGCCCCTACGAGCAGTACTTC. Encoded protein: CASRDSPYEQYF.